In this sample, the clone carrying this TCR beta chain turned up many times. No antigen is known for it. These data originate in a study of regulatory T cells in long-lasting Graves disease. Points from the study as a whole: Persistent Graves' patients showed reduced TCR diversity versus newly diagnosed patients. The number of shared public clonotypes was higher in persistent patients (roughly 3,000) than new patients (roughly 970).

Documented time point: newly diagnosed GD, antithyroid drugs for less than 3 months. There was RNA extracted from PBMCs, and the TCR library was made from it. Trimming took 3 bases from V and 4 from J; bases not matched to a gene: 5. Germline V gene data show CDR1 as MNHEY and CDR2 as SMNVEV (reference sequence). This CDR3 has 15 amino acids. Construction of the TCR beta libraries employed iRepertoire HTBI primers in conjunction with Arm-PCR of CDR3 regions. In the original analysis: Looking across samples, the authors found 55 to 80 TRBV and approximately 13 TRBJ segments. MiXCR, applied by TCRdb to the multiplex PCR reads, yields one record per CDR3 protein. The V and J calls come from TCRdb's annotation, not from the publication. Here the sample spans roughly 520,000 distinct CDR3 sequences, more than 10% being singletons. The same data also contributed to another study, on T cells in Graves' hyperthyroidism and ophthalmopathy. From that report: When the TCR CDR3 underwent first-round RT-PCR, the HTBI primer set was used.

This specimen was peripheral blood mononuclear cells (PBMCs), taken at new diagnosis, from a patient treated with antithyroid drugs. The chain uses TRBV27 and TRBJ1-1, with 10 bases matching TRBD1. This TCR was recovered from a woman in her twenties or thirties with Graves disease. The CDR3 bases are TGTGCCAGCAGTTTTGTCGGGACAGGGGTCACTGAAGCTTTCTTT. Its protein product is CASSFVGTGVTEAFF.